This TCR beta chain was recovered during a study of T cells in lung cancer brain metastases (dated by TCRdb to 2016 to 2019). As for the study more broadly: Of the approximately 20 patients, seventeen had a history of tobacco use, with a median of 40 pack-years. Of the roughly 21 patients, eighteen received no interval therapy between resection of the primary and resection of the metastasis. A median interval of 348 days was observed between acquisition of the primary and brain metastasis specimens. TCR beta CDR3 repertoires were compared between fully resected primary non-small cell lung cancers and paired brain metastases. A cohort of approximately 20 patients was included, from whom roughly 40 specimens were contributed, with one primary lung lesion and one brain metastasis obtained from each patient. Patients had a median age at first diagnosis of approximately 54 years, with about 9 males and 11 females. Primary and metastatic specimens both had an average DNA integrity number of approximately 3.9, with no significant difference between the two sites. General findings and caveats noted by the study authors: In brain metastases, the ten most abundant clones accounted for a significantly larger fraction of the repertoire than in primaries, a finding that suggests clonal expansion. Most clones were specific to a single lesion, and overlap between paired lesions was limited (mean Morisita index approximately 0.2). Significantly fewer unique productive clones were found in brain metastases than in paired primaries (median approximately 1,500 versus 4,300). Retrieval of the complete infiltrating T cell repertoire may have been prevented by DNA fragmentation in FFPE samples. Effects of preoperative corticosteroids on T cell infiltration in brain metastases could not be controlled.

V gives up 1 base and J gives up 2 bases, and the segment between their germline ends measures 10 bases. Spanning cysteine to phenylalanine, the CDR3 consists of 15 amino acids. Only the CDR3 DNA stays, 45 bases, in frame from base 1. CDR1 and CDR2 are read off the germline V gene as SGHDT and YYEEEE. Resection was performed in the patients for synchronous oligometastatic disease or for delayed recurrence of a solitary brain metastasis. To avoid including cancers other than NSCLC, any patient with a history of multiple malignancies was excluded. Using marked H&E slides as a guide, tumor areas were macrodissected from roughly 5 unstained about 10 um sections that had been deparaffinized. All specimens were fixed in formalin and embedded in paraffin (FFPE). The AllPrep DNA/RNA FFPE Kit was used to extract genomic DNA. Between roughly 2.24 and 4.92 ug genomic DNA was input per sample, with paired samples receiving equal DNA input. TCR beta libraries were constructed with the immunoSEQ hsTCRbeta Kit, which uses multiplexed V and J gene primers in two PCR steps. The pooled libraries, together with positive and negative controls, were sequenced on an Illumina MiSeq running a 100-cycle paired-end protocol. Per the original workflow: The immunoSEQ vendor processed the raw data into normalized, annotated TCR beta repertoire reports. Richness was defined as unique clones by nucleotide sequence, and total richness was extrapolated with the iChao1 and Efron-Thisted estimators. Paired lesions were characterized and compared using Pielou's evenness, Simpson's index, top-ten clone proportional abundance, and the Morisita overlap index. TCRdb mirrors the immuneACCESS table, restricted to in-frame sequences. Some clones are absent from its copies; in checked studies, under half trace to an unresolved V gene, and the reason for the others is unknown. That table gives V, J and clone size, and the DNA gave D and trimming. Within this sample are about 2,500 clones, with 75% to 95% of them counted one time only. Less than 4.5% of the sample rests with the top ten.

This clone appeared a single time. There is no known antigen for this receptor. Base qualities are not at hand, and no much larger clone is one base apart. The sequenced sample consisted of tumor tissue from a brain metastasis. The sample's cell subset or site, from its label and the paper: paired resected brain metastasis. The chain uses TRBV5-6 and TRBJ1-5, with a weak D call of TRBD1 (5 bases match). The TCR comes from a man between 65 and 85 years old with non-small cell lung cancer that had spread to the brain. The CDR3 protein is CASSLRGSGNQPQHF. The nucleotides are TGTGCCAGCAGCTTGAGGGGATCGGGCAATCAGCCCCAGCATTTT. With the rest looked up from the reference TRBV5-6 and TRBJ1-5 genes rather than sequenced, the full variable domain is DAGVTQSPTHLIKTRGQQVTLRCSPKSGHDTVSWYQQALGQGPQFIFQYYEEEERQRGNFPDRFSGHQFPNYSSELNVNALLLGDSALYLCASSLRGSGNQPQHFGDGTRLSIL.